The 15 T cell receptor beta chains below all came from one sample that was sequenced in a study of T-cell reconstitution after alpha-beta-depleted transplantation in children. TCRbeta library construction was performed incorporating unique molecular identifiers. TCRdb used MiXCR to reprocess the PCR reads, holding one entry per CDR3 protein. The sample consists of about 580,000 distinct CDR3 sequences, roughly a quarter of them appearing once. Source: PBMCs, taken before TCRalphabeta/CD19-depleted stem cell transplant. These TCRs come from a boy in the first two years of life with Wiskott-Aldrich syndrome, due to receive a stem cell transplant.

This clonotype was detected a few times. V is TRBV2 and J is TRBJ2-1; weak D call: TRBD2 (6 bases). Germline CDR1 is SNHLY and CDR2 is FYNNEI. Trimming removed 6 bases at V and 9 bases at J, with 6 bases between. This CDR3 has 10 residues. The CDR3 nucleotides are TGTGCCAGCAGGGGGGGTGAGCAGTTCTTC. It specifies CASRGGEQFF.

J is TRBJ2-3 and V is TRBV6-2 or TRBV6-3; no clear D. The CDR3 consists of 15 residues. V lost 0 bases, J lost 0 bases, and 7 bases lay in between. From germline, CDR1 is MNHEY and CDR2 SVGEGT. The CDR3 reads CASSYSPGSTDTQYF. The DNA for the CDR3 is TGTGCCAGCAGTTACTCGCCAGGTAGCACAGATACGCAGTATTTT.

This clonotype has more than one count but fewer than ten. The chain has TRBV10-3 and TRBJ2-1, with a tentative D call TRBD2 (5 bases). This CDR3 has 15 amino acids. Deletions cut 1 base from V and 2 bases from J, with 9 bases between. The germline V gene encodes CDR1 ENHRY and CDR2 SYGVKD. The CDR3 sequence: CAISELAIAYNEQFF. The CDR3 nucleotides are TGTGCCATCAGTGAGTTAGCGATCGCCTACAATGAGCAGTTCTTC.

The table lists this clonotype with many counts. The chain uses TRBV28 and TRBJ2-3, with TRBD2 matching over 12 bases. The CDR3 is 14 amino acids. Per germline, CDR1 MDHEN and CDR2 SYDVKM. Trimming took 6 bases from V and 6 from J; bases not matched to a gene: 4. The CDR3 region is CASSSSGRADTQYF. CDR3 bases: TGTGCCAGCAGCTCTAGCGGGAGGGCGGATACGCAGTATTTT.

The chain employs TRBV10-3 and TRBJ2-1; TRBD2 matches at 15 bases. The CDR3 spans 14 residues. V was pared by 10 bases and J by 9 bases, with 7 bases of the junction left unmatched. CDR1 is ENHRY, CDR2 SYGVKD, per germline. The CDR3 DNA is TGTGCCACCGGACTAGCGGGAGGGCTTGTTGAGCAGTTCTTC. Translation gives CATGLAGGLVEQFF.

The chain is built from TRBV4-2 and TRBJ2-1; 12 bases are shared with TRBD2. The CDR3 covers 16 residues. Germline V gives CDR1 LGHNA, CDR2 YNFKEQ. V lost 1 base and J lost 8; bases outside the gene matches: 6. CDR3 sequence: CASSQVASGRAHEQFF. In DNA, the CDR3 is TGTGCCAGCAGCCAAGTCGCTAGCGGGAGGGCCCATGAGCAGTTCTTC.

This clonotype was seen a handful of times. This chain links TRBV10-3 with TRBJ1-5, with a weak D call TRBD1 (6 bases). Trimming pared 0 bases from V and 7 bases from J, leaving 13 bases between. This CDR3 spans 15 amino acids. Germline CDR1 is ENHRY and CDR2 is SYGVKD. CDR3 residues: CAISESTGIGQPQHF. DNA for the CDR3: TGTGCCATCAGTGAGTCCACAGGGATCGGGCAGCCCCAGCATTTT.

This clonotype appeared a few times. J is TRBJ1-4 and V is TRBV20-1; D is unresolved. CDR3 length: 13 amino acids. Trimming pared 0 bases from V and 8 bases from J, leaving 10 bases between. Germline-derived CDR1 and CDR2 are DFQATT and SNEGSKA (reference sequence). In DNA form, the CDR3 reads TGCAGTGCTAGAGATTCACGGAGAGAAAAACTGTTTTTT. It specifies CSARDSRREKLFF.

This sequence joins TRBV24-1 and TRBJ2-3; a possible D gene is TRBD2 (5 bases). The V end lost 3 bases, the J end lost 1 base, and 7 bases lay between the germline ends. The CDR3 contains 14 residues. Germline lookup yields CDR1 KGHDR and CDR2 SFDVKD. CDR3 sequence (DNA): TGTGCCACCAGTGATAGCGGTCGCACAGATACGCAGTATTTT. It specifies CATSDSGRTDTQYF.

This clonotype was found once. The chain employs TRBV29-1 and TRBJ2-3, with 13 nucleotides matching TRBD2. The length of the CDR3 is 15 residues. The V gene's germline CDR1 is SQVTM and CDR2 ANQGSEA. V lost 7 bases and J lost 3; bases outside the gene matches: 7. The CDR3 DNA reads TGCAGCGGGACTAGCGGGAGAGTGAGAACAGATACGCAGTATTTT. Translated: CSGTSGRVRTDTQYF.

CDR3 bases: TGCGCCAGCAGCCCCAGGGGGTTGAAGACCCAGTACTTC. This codes for CASSPRGLKTQYF. The V gene is TRBV5-1, the J gene TRBJ2-5; 7 nucleotides line up with TRBD1. CDR3 size: 13 residues. The germline V gene has CDR1 SGHRS and CDR2 YFSETQ. After removal of 4 bases from V and 6 bases from J, the junction contained 6 bases not matched to a gene. Full variable domain (remainder filled in from reference TRBV5-1 and TRBJ2-5): KAGVTQTPRYLIKTRGQQVTLSCSPISGHRSVSWYQQTPGQGLQFLFEYFSETQRNKGNFPGRFSGRQFSNSRSEMNVSTLELGDSALYLCASSPRGLKTQYFGPGTRLLVL.

This clonotype was recorded a few times. The chain links TRBV5-1 to TRBJ2-7; 10 bases fit TRBD2. Trimming at V came to 2 bases and at J to 4 bases, leaving 6 bases not matched to a gene. CDR3 size: 15 residues. The germline gives CDR1 SGHRS, CDR2 YFSETQ. CDR3: CASSFGPSGSYEQYF. The CDR3 coding sequence is TGCGCCAGCAGCTTTGGCCCTAGCGGGAGTTACGAGCAGTACTTC.

The chain is built from TRBV5-1 and TRBJ2-1, with D tentatively TRBD1 or TRBD2 (6 bases each). The CDR3 has 12 amino acids. The V gene lost 3 bases and the J gene lost 10 bases, with 11 bases spanning the gap. The germline gives CDR1 SGHRS, CDR2 YFSETQ. Written as DNA, the CDR3 is TGCGCCAGCAGCTCAACAGGGAGGGAGCAGTTCTTC. Residues: CASSSTGREQFF.

The J gene is TRBJ1-2, the V gene TRBV9; possibly TRBD1 for D (5 bases). The CDR3 is 17 residues long. Trimming removed 4 bases at V and 0 bases at J, with 19 bases between. The germline gives CDR1 SGDLS, CDR2 YYNGEE. The CDR3 region is CASSPRGWTGSNYGYTF. CDR3 in DNA: TGTGCCAGCAGCCCTCGGGGGTGGACGGGCTCTAACTATGGCTACACCTTC.

This rearrangement joins TRBV20-1 to TRBJ2-7; 12 bases line up with TRBD2. This CDR3 is 15 amino acids long. The germline CDR1 and CDR2 sequences are DFQATT and SNEGSKA (reference sequence). V was pared by 6 bases and J by 4 bases, with 10 bases of the junction left unmatched. The CDR3 region is CSARLAGVSRYEQYF. In nucleotides, the CDR3 is TGCAGTGCGAGACTAGCGGGAGTAAGTCGGTACGAGCAGTACTTC.